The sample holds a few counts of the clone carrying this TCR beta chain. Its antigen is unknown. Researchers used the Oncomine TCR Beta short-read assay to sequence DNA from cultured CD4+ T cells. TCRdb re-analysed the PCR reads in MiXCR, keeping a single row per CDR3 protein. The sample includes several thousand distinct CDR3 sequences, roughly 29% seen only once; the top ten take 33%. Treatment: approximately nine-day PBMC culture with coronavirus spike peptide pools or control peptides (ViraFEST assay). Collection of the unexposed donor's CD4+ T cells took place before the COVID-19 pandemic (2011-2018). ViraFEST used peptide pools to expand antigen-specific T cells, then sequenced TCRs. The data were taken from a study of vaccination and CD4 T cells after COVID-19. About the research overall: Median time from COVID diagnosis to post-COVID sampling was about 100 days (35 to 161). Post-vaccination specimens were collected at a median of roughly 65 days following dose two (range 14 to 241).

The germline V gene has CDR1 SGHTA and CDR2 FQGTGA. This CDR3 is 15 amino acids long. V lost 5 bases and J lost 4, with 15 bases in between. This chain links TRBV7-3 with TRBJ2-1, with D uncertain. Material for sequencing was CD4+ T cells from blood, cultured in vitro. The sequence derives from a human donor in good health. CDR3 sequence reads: CASSPSPLLYNEQFF. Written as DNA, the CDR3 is TGTGCCAGCAGCCCGTCGCCTCTATTGTACAATGAGCAGTTCTTC.